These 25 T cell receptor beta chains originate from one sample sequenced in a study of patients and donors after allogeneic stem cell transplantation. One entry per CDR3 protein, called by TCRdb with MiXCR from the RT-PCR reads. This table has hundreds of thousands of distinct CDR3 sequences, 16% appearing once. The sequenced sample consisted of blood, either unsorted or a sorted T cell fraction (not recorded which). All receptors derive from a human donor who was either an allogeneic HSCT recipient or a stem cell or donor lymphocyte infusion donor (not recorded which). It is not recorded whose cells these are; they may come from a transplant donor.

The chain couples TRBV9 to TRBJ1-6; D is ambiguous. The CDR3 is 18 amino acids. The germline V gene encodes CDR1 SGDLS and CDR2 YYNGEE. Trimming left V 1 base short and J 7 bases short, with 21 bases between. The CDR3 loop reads CASSVSLPGGVNNSPLHF. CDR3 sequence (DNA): TGTGCCAGCAGCGTATCCCTCCCCGGTGGCGTGAACAATTCACCCCTCCACTTT. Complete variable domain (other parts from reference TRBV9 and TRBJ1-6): DSGVTQTPKHLITATGQRVTLRCSPRSGDLSVYWYQQSLDQGLQFLIQYYNGEERAKGNILERFSAQQFPDLHSELNLSSLELGDSALYFCASSVSLPGGVNNSPLHFGNGTRLTVT.

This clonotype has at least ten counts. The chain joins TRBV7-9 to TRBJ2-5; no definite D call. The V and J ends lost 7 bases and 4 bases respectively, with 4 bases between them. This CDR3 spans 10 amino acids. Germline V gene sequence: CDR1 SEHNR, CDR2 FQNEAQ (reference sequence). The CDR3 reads CASIGETQYF. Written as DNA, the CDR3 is TGTGCCAGCATTGGAGAGACCCAGTACTTC.

As DNA, the CDR3 is TGTGCCAGCAGCTTAGACCGCTTTAGGGGCACAGATACGCAGTATTTT. Residues: CASSLDRFRGTDTQYF. V gene TRBV5-6 combines with J gene TRBJ2-3, with unresolved D. This CDR3 is 16 amino acids long. V was trimmed by 2 bases and J by 1 base, leaving 14 bases between them. Germline-derived CDR1 and CDR2 are SGHDT and YYEEEE.

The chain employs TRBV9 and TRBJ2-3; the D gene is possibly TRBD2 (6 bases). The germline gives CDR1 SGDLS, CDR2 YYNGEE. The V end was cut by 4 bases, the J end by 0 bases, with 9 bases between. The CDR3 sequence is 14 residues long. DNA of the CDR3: TGTGCCAGCAGCCGACTAGTTAGCACAGATACGCAGTATTTT. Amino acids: CASSRLVSTDTQYF.

CDR3 sequence: CSARDWGRAYEQYF. CDR3 DNA: TGCAGTGCTAGAGATTGGGGGAGGGCCTACGAGCAGTACTTC. The chain recombines TRBV20-1 with TRBJ2-7, with TRBD2 matching over 7 bases. Germline lookup yields CDR1 DFQATT and CDR2 SNEGSKA (reference sequence). V was clipped by 0 bases and J by 2 bases; unmatched bases: 4. This CDR3 contains 14 residues.

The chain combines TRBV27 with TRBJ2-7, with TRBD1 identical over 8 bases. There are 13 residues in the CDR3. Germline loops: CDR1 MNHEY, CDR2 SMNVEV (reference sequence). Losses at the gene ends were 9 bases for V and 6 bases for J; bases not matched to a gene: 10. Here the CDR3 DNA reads TGTGCCAGTTCAGGGCAGGGGGCTGGCGAGCAGTACTTC. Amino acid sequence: CASSGQGAGEQYF.

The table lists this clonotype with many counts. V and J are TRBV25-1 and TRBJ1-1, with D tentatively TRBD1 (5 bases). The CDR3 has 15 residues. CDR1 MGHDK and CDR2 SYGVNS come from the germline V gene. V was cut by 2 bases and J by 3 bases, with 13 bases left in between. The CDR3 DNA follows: TGTGCCAGCAGTGAAATTTGGGGAGGGGACACTGAAGCTTTCTTT. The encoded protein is CASSEIWGGDTEAFF.

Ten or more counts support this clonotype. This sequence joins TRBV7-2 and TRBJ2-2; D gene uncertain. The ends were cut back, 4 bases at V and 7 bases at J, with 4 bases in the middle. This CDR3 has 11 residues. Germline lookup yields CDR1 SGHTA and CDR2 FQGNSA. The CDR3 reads CASSWVGELFF. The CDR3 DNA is TGTGCCAGCAGCTGGGTCGGGGAGCTGTTTTTT.

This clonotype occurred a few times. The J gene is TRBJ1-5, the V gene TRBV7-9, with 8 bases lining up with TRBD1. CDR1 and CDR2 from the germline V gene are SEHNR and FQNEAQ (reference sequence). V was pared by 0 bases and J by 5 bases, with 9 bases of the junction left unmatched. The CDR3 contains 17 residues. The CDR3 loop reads CASSLAGSRGPDQPQHF. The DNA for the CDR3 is TGTGCCAGCAGCTTAGCAGGTTCCAGGGGGCCTGATCAGCCCCAGCATTTT.

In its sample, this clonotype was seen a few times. This CDR3 reads CASTDPGQGAGGYTF. The DNA for the CDR3 is TGCGCCAGTACCGACCCGGGACAGGGGGCAGGTGGCTACACCTTC. The rearrangement joins TRBV5-1 to TRBJ1-2; TRBD1 matches at 12 bases. Trimming cost V 8 bases and J 7 bases; bases outside gene matches: 12. This CDR3 region has 15 residues. Looked up from germline, CDR1 is SGHRS and CDR2 is YFSETQ.

The CDR3 bases are TGTGCCACCAGGAACGTCAACACCGGGGAGCTGTTTTTT. Translated, it gives CATRNVNTGELFF. The chain has TRBV15 and TRBJ2-2; D not certain. Germline CDR1 reads LNHNV; CDR2 reads YYDKDF (reference sequence). Deletions cut 6 bases from V and 2 bases from J, with 7 bases between. The CDR3 spans 13 residues.

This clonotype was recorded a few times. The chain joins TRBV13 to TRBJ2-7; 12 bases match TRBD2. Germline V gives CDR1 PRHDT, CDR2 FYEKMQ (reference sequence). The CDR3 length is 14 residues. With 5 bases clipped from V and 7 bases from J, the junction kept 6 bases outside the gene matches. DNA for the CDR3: TGTGCCAGCAGCCAGCTAGCGGGGGGGCGAGAGCAGTACTTC. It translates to CASSQLAGGREQYF.

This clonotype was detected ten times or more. The CDR3 sequence is CASSRTVTENTGELFF. The CDR3 DNA reads as TGTGCCAGCAGTCGGACGGTGACTGAGAACACCGGGGAGCTGTTTTTT. This chain uses TRBV12-3 or TRBV12-4 with TRBJ2-2; D not resolved. With 5 bases removed from V and 1 base from J, the gap between germline ends came to 14 bases. The CDR3 loop spans 16 amino acids.

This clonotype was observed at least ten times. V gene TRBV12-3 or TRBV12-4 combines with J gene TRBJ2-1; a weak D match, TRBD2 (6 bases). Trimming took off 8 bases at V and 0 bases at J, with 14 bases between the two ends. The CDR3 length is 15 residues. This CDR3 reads CASAVGGSSYNEQFF. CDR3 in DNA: TGTGCCAGCGCCGTGGGGGGAAGCTCCTACAATGAGCAGTTCTTC.

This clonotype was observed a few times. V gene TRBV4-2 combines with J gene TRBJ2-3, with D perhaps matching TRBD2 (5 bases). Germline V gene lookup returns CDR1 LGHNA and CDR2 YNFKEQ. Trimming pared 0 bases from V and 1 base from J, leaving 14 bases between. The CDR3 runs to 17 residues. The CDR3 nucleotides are TGTGCCAGCAGCCAAGAGGTCGGCTGGGGAGGCACAGATACGCAGTATTTT. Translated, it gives CASSQEVGWGGTDTQYF.

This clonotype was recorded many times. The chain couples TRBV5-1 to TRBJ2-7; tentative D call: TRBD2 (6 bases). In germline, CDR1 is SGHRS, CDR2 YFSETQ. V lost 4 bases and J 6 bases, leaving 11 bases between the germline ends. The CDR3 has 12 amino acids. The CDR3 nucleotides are TGCGCCAGCAGCCCGGAGGGAGGCGAGCAGTACTTC. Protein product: CASSPEGGEQYF.

The CDR3 DNA reads TGTGCCAGCAGCCACCCCTCCTTGGGGCAGCACGAGCAGTACTTC. It yields the protein CASSHPSLGQHEQYF. This chain connects TRBV7-9 to TRBJ2-7, with D perhaps matching TRBD1 (5 bases). The CDR3 totals 15 residues. Germline CDR1 SEHNR, CDR2 FQNEAQ (reference sequence). The V end lost 5 bases, the J end lost 5 bases, and 19 bases lay between the germline ends.

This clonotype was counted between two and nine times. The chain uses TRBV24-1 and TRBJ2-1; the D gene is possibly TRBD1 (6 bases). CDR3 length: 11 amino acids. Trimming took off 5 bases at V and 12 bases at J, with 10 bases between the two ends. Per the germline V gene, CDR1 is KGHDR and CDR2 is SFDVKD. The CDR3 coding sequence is TGTGCCACCAGTGCACAGGGTCGGCAGTTCTTC. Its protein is CATSAQGRQFF.

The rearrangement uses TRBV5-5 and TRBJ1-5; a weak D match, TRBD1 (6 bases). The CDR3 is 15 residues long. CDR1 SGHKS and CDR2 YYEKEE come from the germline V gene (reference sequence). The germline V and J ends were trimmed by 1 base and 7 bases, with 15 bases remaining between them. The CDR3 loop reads CASSLSYRASQPQHF. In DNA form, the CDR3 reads TGTGCCAGCAGCTTGAGCTACAGGGCCTCCCAGCCCCAGCATTTT.

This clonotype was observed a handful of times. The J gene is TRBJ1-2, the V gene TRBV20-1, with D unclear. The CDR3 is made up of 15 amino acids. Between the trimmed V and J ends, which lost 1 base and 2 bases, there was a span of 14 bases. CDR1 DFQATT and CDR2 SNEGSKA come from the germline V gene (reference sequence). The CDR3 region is CSARVLDARNYGYTF. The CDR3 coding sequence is TGCAGTGCTAGAGTACTCGACGCGAGGAACTATGGCTACACCTTC.

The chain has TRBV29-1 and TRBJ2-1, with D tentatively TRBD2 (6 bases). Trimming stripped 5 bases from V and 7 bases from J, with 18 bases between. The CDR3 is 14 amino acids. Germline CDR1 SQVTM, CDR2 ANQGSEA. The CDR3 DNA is TGCAGCGTTCTTAGCGGCCGGGTGGGAAATGAGCAGTTCTTC. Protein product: CSVLSGRVGNEQFF.

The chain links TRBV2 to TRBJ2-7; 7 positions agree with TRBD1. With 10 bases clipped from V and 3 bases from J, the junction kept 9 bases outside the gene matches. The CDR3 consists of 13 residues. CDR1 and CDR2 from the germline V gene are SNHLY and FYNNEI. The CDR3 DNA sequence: TGTGCCACCTGGGACAGCTACAACTACGAGCAGTACTTC. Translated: CATWDSYNYEQYF. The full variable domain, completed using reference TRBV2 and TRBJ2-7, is EPEVTQTPSHQVTQMGQEVILRCVPISNHLYFYWYRQILGQKVEFLVSFYNNEISEKSEIFDDQFSVERPDGSNFTLKIRSTKLEDSAMYFCATWDSYNYEQYFGPGTRLTVT.

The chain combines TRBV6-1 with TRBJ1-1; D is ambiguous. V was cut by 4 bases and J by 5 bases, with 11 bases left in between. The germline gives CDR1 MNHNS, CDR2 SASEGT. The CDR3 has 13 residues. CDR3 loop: CASSGEKRTEAFF. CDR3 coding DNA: TGTGCCAGCAGTGGGGAGAAGAGGACTGAAGCTTTCTTT.

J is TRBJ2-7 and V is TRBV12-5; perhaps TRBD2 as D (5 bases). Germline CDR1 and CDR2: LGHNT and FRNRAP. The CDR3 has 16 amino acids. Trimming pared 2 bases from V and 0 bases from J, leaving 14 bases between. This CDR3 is CASGLFEGVSSYEQYF. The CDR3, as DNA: TGTGCTAGTGGTTTGTTTGAGGGAGTCTCCTCCTACGAGCAGTACTTC.

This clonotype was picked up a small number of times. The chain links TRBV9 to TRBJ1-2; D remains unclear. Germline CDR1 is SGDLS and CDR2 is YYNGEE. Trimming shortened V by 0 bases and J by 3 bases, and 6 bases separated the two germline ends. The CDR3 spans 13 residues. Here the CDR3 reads CASSVETDYGYTF. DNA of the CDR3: TGTGCCAGCAGCGTAGAGACGGACTATGGCTACACCTTC.